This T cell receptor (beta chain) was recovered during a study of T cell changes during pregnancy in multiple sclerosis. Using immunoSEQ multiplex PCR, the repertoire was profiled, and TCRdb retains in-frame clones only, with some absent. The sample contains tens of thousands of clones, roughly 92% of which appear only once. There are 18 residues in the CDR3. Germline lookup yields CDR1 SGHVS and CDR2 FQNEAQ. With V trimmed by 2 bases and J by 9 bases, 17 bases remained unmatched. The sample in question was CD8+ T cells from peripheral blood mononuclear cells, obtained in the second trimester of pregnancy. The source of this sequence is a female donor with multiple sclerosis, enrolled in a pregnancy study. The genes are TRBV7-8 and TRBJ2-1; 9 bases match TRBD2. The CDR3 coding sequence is TGTGCCAGCAGCTTAATCCCCCCGAGCGGGAGGCTCTTCTTTGAGCAGTTCTTC. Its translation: CASSLIPPSGRLFFEQFF.